These 19 T cell receptor beta chains were all obtained from the same sample, sequenced in a study of cytomegalovirus exposure and HLA in healthy donors. Amplification used 60 Vbeta primers and 13 Jbeta primers. Sequenced by immunoSEQ multiplex PCR; TCRdb stores in-frame clones only, minus some. The sample consists of 70,000 or so clones, less than 70% of them appearing once. Sequenced input: PBMCs. These receptors came from a woman aged 45-65 years in good health and CMV-seronegative.

DNA of the CDR3: TGTGCCAGCAGTCTCTCGGGCGAGCAGTACTTC. The encoded protein is CASSLSGEQYF. The V and J genes are TRBV7-2 and TRBJ2-7; D is unresolved. V was cut by 6 bases and J by 6 bases, with 9 bases left in between. The CDR3 covers 11 residues. The germline V gene encodes CDR1 SGHTA and CDR2 FQGNSA.

This sequence joins TRBV5-6 and TRBJ2-5, with 9 bases matching TRBD1. The length of the CDR3 is 14 residues. The germline gives CDR1 SGHDT, CDR2 YYEEEE. V gave up 4 bases and J gave up 4 bases; unmatched junction bases: 5. CDR3 sequence: CASSPLTGGETQYF. CDR3 in DNA: TGTGCCAGCAGCCCATTGACAGGGGGAGAGACCCAGTACTTC.

This clone was observed a handful of times. The chain couples TRBV9 to TRBJ2-7, with D possibly TRBD2 on 6 matching bases. Germline V gives CDR1 SGDLS, CDR2 YYNGEE. Trimming cost V 4 bases and J 3 bases, with 11 bases left between them. The CDR3 contains 13 residues. The CDR3 bases are TGTGCCAGCAGCCCTTTGGGGGGCTACGAGCAGTACTTC. Protein: CASSPLGGYEQYF.

The rearrangement links TRBV2 to TRBJ1-4; a possible D gene is TRBD1 (5 bases). This CDR3 has 15 residues. V dropped 2 bases and J dropped 3 bases, with 10 bases sitting between them. Germline values: CDR1 SNHLY, CDR2 FYNNEI. The CDR3 reads CASSEQGPANEKLFF. In nucleotides, the CDR3 is TGTGCCAGCAGTGAACAGGGTCCAGCTAATGAAAAACTGTTTTTT.

V is TRBV9 and J is TRBJ1-1; D might be TRBD1 (6 bases). V was shortened by 3 bases and J by 1 base, with 7 bases between the two germline ends. Germline V gene sequence: CDR1 SGDLS, CDR2 YYNGEE. The CDR3 is 13 residues long. The CDR3 here is CASSGQANTEAFF. The CDR3 coding sequence is TGTGCCAGCAGCGGACAGGCGAACACTGAAGCTTTCTTT.

This clone was observed a handful of times. This sequence joins TRBV5-5 and TRBJ1-1; TRBD1 matches 9 bases. Germline V CDR1 and CDR2: SGHKS, YYEKEE (reference sequence). The CDR3 has 14 amino acids. The V and J ends lost 4 bases and 6 bases, in that order; junction bases with no gene match: 7. DNA for the CDR3: TGTGCCAGCAGCAGTACAGGGGGCCGGGCTGAAGCTTTCTTT. As protein: CASSSTGGRAEAFF.

V and J are TRBV28 and TRBJ2-7; possibly TRBD2 for D (6 bases). The ends were cut back, 6 bases at V and 3 bases at J, with 18 bases in the middle. This CDR3 has 15 residues. CDR1 and CDR2 from the germline V gene are MDHEN and SYDVKM. CDR3 coding DNA: TGTGCCAGCAGCCCTCCGCCGGGACTCTACTACGAGCAGTACTTC. Amino acid sequence: CASSPPPGLYYEQYF.

The J gene is TRBJ2-2, the V gene TRBV9; D is possibly TRBD1 (6 bases). Germline-derived CDR1 and CDR2 are SGDLS and YYNGEE. Trimming pared 0 bases from V and 2 bases from J, leaving 17 bases between. The CDR3 extends over 18 amino acids. The DNA of the CDR3 is TGTGCCAGCAGCGTAGGGGCCCGCAGGGACACCAACACCGGGGAGCTGTTTTTT. Residues: CASSVGARRDTNTGELFF. The full variable domain, with the rest looked up from reference TRBV9 and TRBJ2-2, is DSGVTQTPKHLITATGQRVTLRCSPRSGDLSVYWYQQSLDQGLQFLIQYYNGEERAKGNILERFSAQQFPDLHSELNLSSLELGDSALYFCASSVGARRDTNTGELFFGEGSRLTVL.

The chain couples TRBV7-9 to TRBJ2-1, with a weak D call TRBD2 (5 bases). The ends were cut back, 3 bases at V and 2 bases at J, with 8 bases in the middle. Germline CDR1 reads SEHNR; CDR2 reads FQNEAQ (reference sequence). CDR3 length: 14 residues. The CDR3 is CASSLRATYNEQFF. In DNA, the CDR3 is TGTGCCAGCAGCTTGAGGGCCACCTACAATGAGCAGTTCTTC.

Only a few counts were recorded for this clone. In nucleotides, the CDR3 is TGCAGCGTTGAAAAGAGTTGGAGGGGACAGTTTGACTATGGCTACACCTTC. It specifies CSVEKSWRGQFDYGYTF. This chain uses TRBV29-1 with TRBJ1-2; 7 nucleotides match TRBD1. CDR1 and CDR2 from the germline V gene are SQVTM and ANQGSEA. There are 17 residues in the CDR3. Trimming cost V 2 bases and J 3 bases; bases outside gene matches: 15.

The rearrangement joins TRBV15 to TRBJ2-5; 7 nucleotides agree with TRBD2. With 1 base clipped from V and 5 bases from J, the junction kept 7 bases outside the gene matches. From germline, CDR1 is LNHNV and CDR2 YYDKDF (reference sequence). This CDR3 comprises 15 residues. The CDR3 reads CATSRGGTNMETQYF. The DNA of the CDR3 is TGTGCCACCAGCAGAGGCGGGACTAACATGGAGACCCAGTACTTC.

V usage is TRBV18 and J usage is TRBJ2-7; 8 positions match TRBD1. CDR3 length: 16 amino acids. Germline V lookup: CDR1 KGHSH, CDR2 LQKENI. The V segment lost 1 base and the J segment 0 bases; nucleotides outside the gene matches: 5. CDR3 sequence (DNA): TGTGCCAGCTCACCACTTCAAACAGGGGGCTCCTACGAGCAGTACTTC. The encoded protein is CASSPLQTGGSYEQYF.

This clone was detected ten times or more. The chain carries TRBV4-3 and TRBJ2-7, with TRBD2 as a possible D gene (5 bases). The V end lost 0 bases, the J end lost 5 bases, and 8 bases lay between the germline ends. Germline CDR1 is LGHNA and CDR2 is YSLEER. The CDR3 is made up of 13 amino acids. CDR3: CASSQDIGDEQYF. CDR3 bases: TGCGCCAGCAGCCAAGATATCGGGGACGAGCAGTACTTC.

Only a few counts were recorded for this clone. The gene calls are TRBV7-2 and TRBJ1-2; 7 bases are a match to TRBD1. The CDR3 is 13 amino acids. Germline V gene lookup returns CDR1 SGHTA and CDR2 FQGNSA. Trimming took 4 bases from V and 2 from J; bases not matched to a gene: 1. CDR3 residues: CASSSGQNYGYTF. CDR3 nucleotides: TGTGCCAGCAGCTCGGGACAGAACTATGGCTACACCTTC.

DNA of the CDR3: TGTGCCAGCAGCCCTCATAAGGCGGCAGGGGTCTTCTTAAGCACTGAAGCTTTCTTT. It is translated as CASSPHKAAGVFLSTEAFF. The V and J genes are TRBV5-4 and TRBJ1-1; maybe TRBD1 (6 bases). The CDR3 runs 19 residues. Germline loops: CDR1 SGHNT, CDR2 YYREEE (reference sequence). Trimming pared 4 bases from V and 4 bases from J, leaving 29 bases between. Full variable domain (missing parts from reference TRBV5-4 and TRBJ1-1): ETGVTQSPTHLIKTRGQQVTLRCSSQSGHNTVSWYQQALGQGPQFIFQYYREEENGRGNFPPRFSGLQFPNYSSELNVNALELDDSALYLCASSPHKAAGVFLSTEAFFGQGTRLTVV.

This clone was seen just once. The chain joins TRBV7-3 to TRBJ1-1; 7 nucleotides match TRBD1. Germline values: CDR1 SGHTA, CDR2 FQGTGA. This CDR3 contains 15 residues. V lost 2 bases to trimming and J lost 1 base; unmatched junction nucleotides: 4. CDR3 protein: CASSLVAGGNTEAFF. For the CDR3, the DNA is TGTGCCAGCAGCTTAGTAGCAGGGGGGAACACTGAAGCTTTCTTT.

V and J are TRBV6-5 and TRBJ2-3; TRBD1 matches 10 bases. The CDR3 spans 13 residues. The germline CDR1 and CDR2 sequences are MNHEY and SVGAGI. The V segment lost 6 bases and the J segment 12 bases; nucleotides outside the gene matches: 9. CDR3 sequence: CASRGTGAFLQYF. CDR3 DNA sequence: TGTGCCAGCAGAGGGACAGGGGCATTTCTTCAGTATTTT.

This chain connects TRBV18 to TRBJ2-5, with 9 bases identical to TRBD1. The CDR3 totals 15 residues. CDR1 is KGHSH, CDR2 LQKENI, per germline. Losses at the gene ends were 2 bases for V and 5 bases for J; bases not matched to a gene: 6. This chain's CDR3 is CASSPSDRGTETQYF. The CDR3 nucleotides are TGTGCCAGCTCACCATCGGACAGGGGTACGGAGACCCAGTACTTC.

This chain links TRBV21-1 with TRBJ2-3; the table's D gene call, TRBD2, was not cross checked with the DNA. TRBV21-1 is designated a pseudogene. The length of the CDR3 is 17 residues. CDR3 protein: CASSKVRLAGVSGTQYF. For the CDR3, the DNA is TGTGCCAGCAGCAAAGTAAGGCTAGCGGGAGTTAGTGGTACGCAGTATTTT.